This T cell receptor beta chain was documented in a study of T cell responses to AZD1222 COVID-19 vaccine (dated by TCRdb to the early 2020s). With regard to the full study: AZD1222 recipients with second doses at about 4 weeks or about 12 weeks were pooled, because spike-specific TCR depth and breadth did not differ between schedules. TCR sequencing covered approximately 230 trial participants: about 210 given two doses of AZD1222 and around 25 given two doses of MenACWY control vaccine. Trial participants were enrolled into age subgroups of 18-55, 56-69 and 70-plus years, which contained approximately 150, 28 and 58 TCR-sequenced participants, respectively. The investigation overall reported the following: Only a handful of AZD1222 recipients were SARS-CoV-2 seropositive at baseline, limiting conclusions about previously exposed vaccinees. The whole spike protein was spanned by vaccine-associated CD4 TCRs, and dominant responses were seen in regions 160-218 and 743-854. No day 14 peak-response samples were available, so repertoires were characterized only after the peak T cell response. Epitopes outside the regions mutated in the B.1.351 and B.1.1.7 variants were reportedly recognized by nearly half of the unique spike-specific TCRs. The 56-69-year group was small, and its depth increase did not reach significance, likely because of low power. A significant rise in spike-specific TCR breadth and depth was observed after two AZD1222 doses relative to day 0 and relative to MenACWY recipients. Participants were mostly white British, with more females than males. The authors suggested clonal diversity may have been underestimated.

CDR1 and CDR2 (LNHDA, SQIVND) derive from the germline V gene (reference sequence). Trimming takes 3 bases off V and 5 bases off J; junction bases not matched to a gene: 5. The CDR3, cysteine through phenylalanine, is 14 amino acids long. Here the CDR3 DNA is all that survives: 42 bases in frame from base 1. On this clone: The antigen it recognizes is unknown. Qualities for individual bases were not recorded, and no much larger clone is one base off.

The time point label, as the study defines it: baseline before first vaccination. Vaccinee samples came from UK trials COV001 and COV002, including a single-blind randomized controlled phase 2/3 trial of AZD1222 (ChAdOx1 nCoV-19) in healthy adults. For TCRbeta chain sequencing, PBMC samples were collected from trial participants at day 0 and at day 28 after the second dose. The CDR3 regions of human TCRbeta chains were analyzed by immunosequencing. As for the original processing: Repertoire TCRs were checked for matches against a reference library of SARS-CoV-2-specific TCRs that had been generated using the MIRA antigen-specificity platform. Breadth was defined as the fraction of unique TCRs that were SARS-CoV-2-associated, and depth was defined as the fraction of total T cells that were SARS-CoV-2-associated. Using the MIRA data, every spike-specific TCR was mapped to the spike region that the TCR reacted to and assigned to either a CD4 or a CD8 class. Log10-transformed breadth and depth values were compared by one-way ANOVA with Sidak's multiple comparisons tests. What TCRdb holds here is the immuneACCESS table cut down to in-frame rearrangements. Part of the clones is not present; checked against another copy, under half of the missing clones reflect an unresolved V gene, and the others are unexplained. V and J calls and clone size come straight from that table; D and trimming were deduced from the DNA. Across this sample there are 34,000 or so clones, with roughly nine tenths seen only once. The ten biggest clones cover roughly 7% of the sample.

The chain is made from TRBV19 and TRBJ2-3, and 7 bases in between align with TRBD2. The source material was peripheral blood, sampled on day 0 of AZD1222 vaccination. The sequence came from an adult in good health. The nucleotide sequence reads as follows: TGTGCCAGTAGTATTGGGACTATCAGAGATACGCAGTATTTT. It translates to CASSIGTIRDTQYF.